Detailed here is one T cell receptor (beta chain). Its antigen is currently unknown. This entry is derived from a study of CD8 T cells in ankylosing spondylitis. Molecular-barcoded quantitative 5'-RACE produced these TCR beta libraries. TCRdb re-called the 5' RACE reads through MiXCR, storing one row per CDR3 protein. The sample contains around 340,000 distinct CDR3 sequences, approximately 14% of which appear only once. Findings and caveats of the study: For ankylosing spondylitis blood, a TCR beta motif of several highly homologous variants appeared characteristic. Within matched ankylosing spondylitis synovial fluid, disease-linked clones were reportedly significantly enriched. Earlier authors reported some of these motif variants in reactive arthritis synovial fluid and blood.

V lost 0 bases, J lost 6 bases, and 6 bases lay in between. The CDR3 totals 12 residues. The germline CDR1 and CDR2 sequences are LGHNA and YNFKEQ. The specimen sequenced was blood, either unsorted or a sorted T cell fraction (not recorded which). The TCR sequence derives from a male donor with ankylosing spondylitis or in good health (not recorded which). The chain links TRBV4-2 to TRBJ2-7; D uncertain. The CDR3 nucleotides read TGTGCCAGCAGCCAAGAAAACGGCGAGCAGTACTTC. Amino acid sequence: CASSQENGEQYF.